The 10 T cell receptor beta chains below come from one sample, sequenced in a study of blood T cell repertoires in COVID-19. Repertoires were generated with immunoSEQ multiplex PCR, while TCRdb's copy carries only in-frame clones and drops some. The sample yields some 260,000 clones, approximately 88% seen once. Sequences were obtained from peripheral blood. Receptors were obtained from a woman younger than 45 with COVID-19, enrolled during active disease.

The V and J genes are TRBV7-2 and TRBJ2-5, with 7 bases fitting TRBD2. Per the germline V gene, CDR1 is SGHTA and CDR2 is FQGNSA. CDR3 length: 16 residues. With V trimmed by 2 bases and J by 1 base, 7 bases remained unmatched. The CDR3 sequence is CASSLTLSSGQETQYF. The CDR3, as DNA: TGTGCCAGCAGCTTAACCCTCTCTAGCGGCCAAGAGACCCAGTACTTC.

The chain is built from TRBV3-1 (or the pseudogene TRBV3-2) and TRBJ2-5, with TRBD2 matching over 7 bases. The CDR3 is made up of 14 amino acids. J was trimmed by 0 bases and V by 2 bases; bases with no gene match: 0. Germline V gene data show CDR1 as LGHDT and CDR2 as YNNKEL (reference sequence). The CDR3 is CASSQSGNQETQYF. The CDR3, as DNA: TGTGCCAGCAGCCAAAGCGGGAACCAAGAGACCCAGTACTTC.

The chain couples TRBV6-2 or TRBV6-3 to TRBJ1-2; D is possibly TRBD1 (5 bases). The CDR3 length is 16 residues. V was clipped by 1 base and J by 0 bases, with 12 bases between them. CDR1 and CDR2 from the germline V gene are MNHEY and SVGEGT. In DNA, the CDR3 is TGTGCCAGCAGTTACTTTCGTCGGACAACTAACTATGGCTACACCTTC. Protein product: CASSYFRRTTNYGYTF.

Comments on this clone: Other DNA variants within this sample encode the same CDR3. The chain carries TRBV5-1 and TRBJ1-1, with D possibly being TRBD1 (5 bases). V shed 7 bases and J shed 2 bases, with 9 bases lying between them. This CDR3 has 12 amino acids. The germline CDR1 and CDR2 sequences are SGHRS and YFSETQ. CDR3 loop: CASRRENTEAFF. The CDR3, as DNA: TGCGCCAGCCGCAGGGAAAACACTGAAGCTTTCTTT.

DNA for the CDR3: TGTGCCAGCAGCTTGGGTGGGAGGGATACGCAGTATTTT. Translating gives CASSLGGRDTQYF. This chain joins TRBV5-4 and TRBJ2-3; tentatively, D is TRBD2 (6 bases). CDR3 size: 13 residues. The V gene lost 0 bases and the J gene lost 6 bases, with 8 bases spanning the gap. CDR1 is SGHNT and CDR2 is YYREEE in the germline V gene (reference sequence).

V usage is TRBV20-1 and J usage is TRBJ2-1; D is possibly TRBD1 (5 bases). The CDR3 extends over 11 amino acids. Germline CDR1 and CDR2: DFQATT and SNEGSKA (reference sequence). The V end lost 5 bases, the J end lost 4 bases, and 6 bases lay between the germline ends. For the CDR3, the DNA is TGCAGTGCTGACAGTTACAATGAGCAGTTCTTC. This sequence encodes CSADSYNEQFF.

V usage is TRBV5-1 and J usage is TRBJ1-2, with a possible D match to TRBD1 (6 bases). Per the germline V gene, CDR1 is SGHRS and CDR2 is YFSETQ. The ends were cut back, 0 bases at V and 0 bases at J, with 9 bases in the middle. The CDR3 extends over 15 amino acids. The CDR3 is CASSLGRGANYGYTF. CDR3 sequence (DNA): TGCGCCAGCAGCTTGGGCAGGGGAGCTAACTATGGCTACACCTTC.

The gene calls are TRBV3-1 (or the pseudogene TRBV3-2) and TRBJ1-4, with a possible D match to TRBD1 (5 bases). The ends were cut back, 4 bases at V and 7 bases at J, with 16 bases in the middle. CDR1 is LGHDT and CDR2 is YNNKEL in the germline V gene (reference sequence). The CDR3 loop spans 15 amino acids. The CDR3 DNA reads as TGTGCCAGCAGCCTAGGGCCGGGGGGAGGTGAAAAACTGTTTTTT. Its protein is CASSLGPGGGEKLFF.

The chain joins TRBV13 to TRBJ2-1; 11 nucleotides align to TRBD2. This CDR3 contains 15 residues. J was trimmed by 7 bases and V by 3 bases; bases with no gene match: 5. CDR1 and CDR2 (germline): PRHDT, FYEKMQ (reference sequence). CDR3 DNA sequence: TGTGCCAGCAGCTTCGGGACTAGCGGCGGGAATGAGCAGTTCTTC. As protein: CASSFGTSGGNEQFF.

Only a few counts were recorded for this clone. V and J are TRBV2 and TRBJ1-3; weak D call: TRBD1 (5 bases). The V gene lost 5 bases and the J gene lost 0 bases, with 14 bases spanning the gap. This CDR3 contains 16 residues. Germline CDR1 is SNHLY and CDR2 is FYNNEI. CDR3 sequence (DNA): TGTGCCAGCAGTCAACGACAGTCAAGCTCTGGAAACACCATATATTTT. Residues: CASSQRQSSSGNTIYF. The full variable domain, with the rest looked up from reference TRBV2 and TRBJ1-3, is EPEVTQTPSHQVTQMGQEVILRCVPISNHLYFYWYRQILGQKVEFLVSFYNNEISEKSEIFDDQFSVERPDGSNFTLKIRSTKLEDSAMYFCASSQRQSSSGNTIYFGEGSWLTVV.